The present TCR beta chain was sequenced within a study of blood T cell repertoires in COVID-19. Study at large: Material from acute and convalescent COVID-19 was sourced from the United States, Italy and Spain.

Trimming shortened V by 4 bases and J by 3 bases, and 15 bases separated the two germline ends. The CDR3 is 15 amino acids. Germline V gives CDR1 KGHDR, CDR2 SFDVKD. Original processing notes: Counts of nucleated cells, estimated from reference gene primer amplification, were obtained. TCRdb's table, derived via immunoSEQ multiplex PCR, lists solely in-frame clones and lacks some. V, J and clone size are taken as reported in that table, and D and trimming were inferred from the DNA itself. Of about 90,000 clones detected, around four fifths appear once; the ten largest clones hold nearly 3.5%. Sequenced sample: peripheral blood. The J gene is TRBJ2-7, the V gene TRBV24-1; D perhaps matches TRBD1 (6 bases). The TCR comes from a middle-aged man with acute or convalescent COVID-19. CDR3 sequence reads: CATSDSGHGGYEQYF. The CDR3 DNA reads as TGTGCCACCAGTGACTCGGGACACGGAGGCTACGAGCAGTACTTC.